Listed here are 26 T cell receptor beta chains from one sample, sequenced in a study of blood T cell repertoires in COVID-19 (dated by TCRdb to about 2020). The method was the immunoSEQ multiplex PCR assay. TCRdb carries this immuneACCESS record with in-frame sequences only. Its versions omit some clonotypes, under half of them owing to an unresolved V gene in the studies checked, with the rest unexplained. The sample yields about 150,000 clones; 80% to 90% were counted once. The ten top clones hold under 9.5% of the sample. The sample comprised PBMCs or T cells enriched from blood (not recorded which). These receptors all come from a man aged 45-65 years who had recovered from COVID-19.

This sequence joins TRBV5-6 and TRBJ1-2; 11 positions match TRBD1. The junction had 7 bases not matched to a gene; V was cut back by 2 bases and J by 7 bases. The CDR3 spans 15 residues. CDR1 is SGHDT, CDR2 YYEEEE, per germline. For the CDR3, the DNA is TGTGCCAGCAGCTTAGGGACAGGGGGTTTGGTTGGCTACACCTTC. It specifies CASSLGTGGLVGYTF.

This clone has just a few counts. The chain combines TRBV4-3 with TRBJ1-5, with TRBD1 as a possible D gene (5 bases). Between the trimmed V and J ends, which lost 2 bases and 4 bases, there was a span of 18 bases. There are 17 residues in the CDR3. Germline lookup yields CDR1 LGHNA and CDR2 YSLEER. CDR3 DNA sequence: TGCGCCAGCAGCCAAACGTACGCGATCGGGGGAAATCAGCCCCAGCATTTT. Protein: CASSQTYAIGGNQPQHF.

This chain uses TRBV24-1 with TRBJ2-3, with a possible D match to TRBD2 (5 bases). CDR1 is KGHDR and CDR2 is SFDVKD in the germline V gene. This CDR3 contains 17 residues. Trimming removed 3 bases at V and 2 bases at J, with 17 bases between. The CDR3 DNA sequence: TGTGCCACCAGTGATGGAGGAAAGGGCCTTTTCACAGATACGCAGTATTTT. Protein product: CATSDGGKGLFTDTQYF.

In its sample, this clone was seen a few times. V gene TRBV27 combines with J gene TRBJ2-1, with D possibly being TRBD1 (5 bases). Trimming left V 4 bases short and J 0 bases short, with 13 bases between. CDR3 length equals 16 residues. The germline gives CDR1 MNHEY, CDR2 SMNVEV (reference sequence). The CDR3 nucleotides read TGTGCCAGCAGTTCCACAGGTAGGGGCTCCTACAATGAGCAGTTCTTC. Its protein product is CASSSTGRGSYNEQFF.

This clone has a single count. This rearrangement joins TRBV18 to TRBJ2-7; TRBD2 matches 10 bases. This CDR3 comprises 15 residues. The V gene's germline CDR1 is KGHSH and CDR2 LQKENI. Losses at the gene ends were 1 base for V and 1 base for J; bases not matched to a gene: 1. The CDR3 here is CASSPRTSGSYEQYF. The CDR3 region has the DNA TGTGCCAGCTCACCACGGACTAGCGGTTCCTACGAGCAGTACTTC.

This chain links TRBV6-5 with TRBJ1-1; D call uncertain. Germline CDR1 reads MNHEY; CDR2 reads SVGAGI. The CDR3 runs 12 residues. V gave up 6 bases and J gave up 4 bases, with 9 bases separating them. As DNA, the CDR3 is TGTGCCAGCAGAACTTTTGCCACTGAAGCTTTCTTT. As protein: CASRTFATEAFF.

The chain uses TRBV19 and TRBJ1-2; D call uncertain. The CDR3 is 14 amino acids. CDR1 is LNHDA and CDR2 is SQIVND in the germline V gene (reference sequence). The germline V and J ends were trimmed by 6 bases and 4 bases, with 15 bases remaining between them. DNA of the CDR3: TGTGCCAGTAGCAAGATGGACGGGATCTATGGCTACACCTTC. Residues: CASSKMDGIYGYTF.

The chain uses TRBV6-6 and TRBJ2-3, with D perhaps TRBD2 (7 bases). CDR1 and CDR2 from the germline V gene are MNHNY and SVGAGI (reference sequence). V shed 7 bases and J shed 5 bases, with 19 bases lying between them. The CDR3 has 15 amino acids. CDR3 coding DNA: TGTGCCAGCAAAAGGACCCGGGGGGCAGGAGATACGCAGTATTTT. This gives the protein CASKRTRGAGDTQYF.

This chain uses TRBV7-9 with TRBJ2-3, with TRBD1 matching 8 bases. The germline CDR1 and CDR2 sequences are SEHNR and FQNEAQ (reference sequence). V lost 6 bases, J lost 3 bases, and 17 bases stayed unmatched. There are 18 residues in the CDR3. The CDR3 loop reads CASRLIPGGGVMTDTQYF. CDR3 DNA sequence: TGTGCCAGCAGGCTTATCCCAGGGGGCGGGGTTATGACAGATACGCAGTATTTT.

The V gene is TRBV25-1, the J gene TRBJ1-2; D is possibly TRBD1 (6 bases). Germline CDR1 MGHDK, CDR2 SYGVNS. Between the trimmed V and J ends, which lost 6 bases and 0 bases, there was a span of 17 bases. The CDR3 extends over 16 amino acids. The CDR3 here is CASSPEGDKTNYGYTF. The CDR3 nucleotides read TGTGCCAGCAGCCCTGAAGGGGACAAGACTAACTATGGCTACACCTTC.

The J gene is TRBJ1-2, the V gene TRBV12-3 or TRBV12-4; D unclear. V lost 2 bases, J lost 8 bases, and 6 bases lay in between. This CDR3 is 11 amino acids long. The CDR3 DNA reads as TGTGCCAGCAGTTTACAGCGGGGCTACACCTTC. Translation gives CASSLQRGYTF.

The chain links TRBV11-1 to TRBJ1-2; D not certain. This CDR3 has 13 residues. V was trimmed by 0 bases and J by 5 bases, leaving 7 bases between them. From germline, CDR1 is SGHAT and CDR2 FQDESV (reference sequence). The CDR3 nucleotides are TGTGCCAGCAGCTTAGCTGGCCTTTATGGCTACACCTTC. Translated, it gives CASSLAGLYGYTF.

CDR3 sequence: CSARTDYGYTF. DNA for the CDR3: TGCAGTGCTAGGACAGACTATGGCTACACCTTC. This chain connects TRBV20-1 to TRBJ1-2; possible D gene TRBD1, 5 bases. The CDR3 contains 11 residues. V was pared by 3 bases and J by 3 bases, with 5 bases between. Germline V CDR1 and CDR2: DFQATT, SNEGSKA (reference sequence).

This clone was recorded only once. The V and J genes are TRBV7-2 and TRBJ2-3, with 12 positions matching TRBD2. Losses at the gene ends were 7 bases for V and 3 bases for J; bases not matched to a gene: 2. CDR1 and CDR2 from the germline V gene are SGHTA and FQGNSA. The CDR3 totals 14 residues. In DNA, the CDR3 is TGTGCCAGCACCCTAGCGGGGGGGACAGATACGCAGTATTTT. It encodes CASTLAGGTDTQYF.

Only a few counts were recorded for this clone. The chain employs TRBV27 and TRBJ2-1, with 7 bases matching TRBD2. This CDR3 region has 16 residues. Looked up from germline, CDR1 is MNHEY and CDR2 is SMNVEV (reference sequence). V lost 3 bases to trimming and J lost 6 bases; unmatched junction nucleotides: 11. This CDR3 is CASSFRWDYSINEQFF. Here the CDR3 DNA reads TGTGCCAGCAGTTTCCGTTGGGACTACAGCATCAATGAGCAGTTCTTC.

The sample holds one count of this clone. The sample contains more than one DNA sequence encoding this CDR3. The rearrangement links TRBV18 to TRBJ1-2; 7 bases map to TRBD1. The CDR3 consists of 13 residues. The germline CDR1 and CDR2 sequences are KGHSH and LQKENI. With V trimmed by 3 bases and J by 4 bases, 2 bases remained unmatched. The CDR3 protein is CASSPDRVYGYTF. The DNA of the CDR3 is TGTGCCAGCTCACCCGACAGGGTCTATGGCTACACCTTC.

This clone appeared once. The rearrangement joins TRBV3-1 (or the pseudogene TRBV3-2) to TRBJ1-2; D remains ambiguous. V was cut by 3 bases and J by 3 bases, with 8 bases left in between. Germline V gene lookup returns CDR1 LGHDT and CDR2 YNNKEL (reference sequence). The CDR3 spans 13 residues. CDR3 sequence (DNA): TGTGCCAGCAGCCAGCGTGCTGACTATGGCTACACCTTC. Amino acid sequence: CASSQRADYGYTF.

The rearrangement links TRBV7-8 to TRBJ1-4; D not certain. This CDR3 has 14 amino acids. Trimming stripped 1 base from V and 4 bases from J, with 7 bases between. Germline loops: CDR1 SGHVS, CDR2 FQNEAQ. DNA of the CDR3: TGTGCCAGCAGCTTAGATATCCTTAATGAAAAACTGTTTTTT. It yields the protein CASSLDILNEKLFF.

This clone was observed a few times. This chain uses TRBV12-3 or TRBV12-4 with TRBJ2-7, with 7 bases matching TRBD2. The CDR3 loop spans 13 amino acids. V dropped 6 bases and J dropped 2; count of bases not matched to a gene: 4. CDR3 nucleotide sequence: TGTGCCAGCAGCGCTGGGACTACCTACGAGCAGTACTTC. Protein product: CASSAGTTYEQYF.

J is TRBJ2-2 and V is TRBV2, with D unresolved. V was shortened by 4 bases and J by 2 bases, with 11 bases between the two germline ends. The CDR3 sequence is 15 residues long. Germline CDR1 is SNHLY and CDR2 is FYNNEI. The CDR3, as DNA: TGTGCCAGCAGTGTGGAGCTACCTAACACCGGGGAGCTGTTTTTT. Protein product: CASSVELPNTGELFF.

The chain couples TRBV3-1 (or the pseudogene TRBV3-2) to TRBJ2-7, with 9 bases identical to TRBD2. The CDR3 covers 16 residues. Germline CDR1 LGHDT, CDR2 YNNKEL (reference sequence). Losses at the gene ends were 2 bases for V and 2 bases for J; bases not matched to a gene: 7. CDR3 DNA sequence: TGTGCCAGCAGCCAAATAAGCGGGGGGATGACCTACGAGCAGTACTTC. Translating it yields CASSQISGGMTYEQYF.

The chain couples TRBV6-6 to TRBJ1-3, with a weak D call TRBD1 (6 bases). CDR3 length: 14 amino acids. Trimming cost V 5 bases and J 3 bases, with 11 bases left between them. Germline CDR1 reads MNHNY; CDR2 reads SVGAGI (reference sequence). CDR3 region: CASSPQGVGNTIYF. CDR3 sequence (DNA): TGTGCCAGCAGTCCACAGGGTGTTGGAAACACCATATATTTT.

The CDR3 loop reads CASEGAGDTQYF. The CDR3 coding sequence is TGTGCCAGCGAGGGGGCGGGGGATACGCAGTATTTT. The chain couples TRBV12-3 or TRBV12-4 to TRBJ2-3; perhaps TRBD1 as D (7 bases). The ends were cut back, 8 bases at V and 6 bases at J, with 12 bases in the middle. The CDR3 consists of 12 residues.

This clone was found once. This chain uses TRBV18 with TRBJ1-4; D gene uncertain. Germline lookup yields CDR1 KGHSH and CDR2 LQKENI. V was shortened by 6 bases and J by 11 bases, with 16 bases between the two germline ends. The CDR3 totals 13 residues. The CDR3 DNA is TGTGCCAGCTCGCCCGGGGTAAGCGACAAACTGTTTTTT. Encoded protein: CASSPGVSDKLFF. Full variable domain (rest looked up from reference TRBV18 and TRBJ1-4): NAGVMQNPRHLVRRRGQEARLRCSPMKGHSHVYWYRQLPEEGLKFMVYLQKENIIDESGMPKERFSAEFPKEGPSILRIQQVVRGDSAAYFCASSPGVSDKLFFGSGTQLSVL.

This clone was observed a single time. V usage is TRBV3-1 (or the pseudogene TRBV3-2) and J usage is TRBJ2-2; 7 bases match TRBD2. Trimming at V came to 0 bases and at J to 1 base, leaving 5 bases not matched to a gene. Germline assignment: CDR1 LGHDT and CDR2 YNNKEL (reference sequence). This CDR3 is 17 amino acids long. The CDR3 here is CASSQDLLAENTGELFF. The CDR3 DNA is TGTGCCAGCAGCCAAGATCTGCTAGCGGAGAACACCGGGGAGCTGTTTTTT.

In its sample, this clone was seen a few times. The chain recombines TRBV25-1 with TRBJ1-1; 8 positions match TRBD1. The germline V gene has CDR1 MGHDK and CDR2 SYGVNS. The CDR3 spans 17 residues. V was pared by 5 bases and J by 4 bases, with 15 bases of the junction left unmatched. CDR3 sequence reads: CASSLKKGQGKGTEAFF. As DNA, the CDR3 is TGTGCCAGCAGTCTCAAGAAAGGACAGGGAAAGGGCACTGAAGCTTTCTTT.